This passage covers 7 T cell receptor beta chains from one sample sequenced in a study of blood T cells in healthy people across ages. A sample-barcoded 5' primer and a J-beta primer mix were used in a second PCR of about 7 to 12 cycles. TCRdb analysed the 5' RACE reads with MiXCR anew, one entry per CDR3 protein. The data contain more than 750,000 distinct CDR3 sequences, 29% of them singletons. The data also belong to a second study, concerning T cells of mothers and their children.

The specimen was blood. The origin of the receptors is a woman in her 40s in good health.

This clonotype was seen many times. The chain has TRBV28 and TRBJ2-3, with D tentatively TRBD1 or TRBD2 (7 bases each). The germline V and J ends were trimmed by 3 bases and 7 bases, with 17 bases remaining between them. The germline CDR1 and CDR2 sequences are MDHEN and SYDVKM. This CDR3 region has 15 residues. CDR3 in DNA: TGTGCCAGCAGTTTCGGGGGGACAGCGCGACATACGCAGTATTTT. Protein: CASSFGGTARHTQYF.

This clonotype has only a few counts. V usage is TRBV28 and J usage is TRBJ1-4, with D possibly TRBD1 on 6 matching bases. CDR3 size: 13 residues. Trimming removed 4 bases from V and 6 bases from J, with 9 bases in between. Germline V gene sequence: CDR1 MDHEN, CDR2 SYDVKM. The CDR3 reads CASSSRTDEKLFF. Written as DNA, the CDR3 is TGTGCCAGCAGTTCGCGGACAGATGAAAAACTGTTTTTT. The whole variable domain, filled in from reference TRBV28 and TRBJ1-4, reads DVKVTQSSRYLVKRTGEKVFLECVQDMDHENMFWYRQDPGLGLRLIYFSYDVKMKEKGDIPEGYSVSREKKERFSLILESASTNQTSMYLCASSSRTDEKLFFGSGTQLSVL.

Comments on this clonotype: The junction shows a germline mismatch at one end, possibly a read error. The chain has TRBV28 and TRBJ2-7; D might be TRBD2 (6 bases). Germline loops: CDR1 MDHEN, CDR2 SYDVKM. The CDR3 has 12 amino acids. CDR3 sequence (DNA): TGTACCAGCAGGCGGGGCTCCTACGAGCAGTACTTC. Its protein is CTSRRGSYEQYF.

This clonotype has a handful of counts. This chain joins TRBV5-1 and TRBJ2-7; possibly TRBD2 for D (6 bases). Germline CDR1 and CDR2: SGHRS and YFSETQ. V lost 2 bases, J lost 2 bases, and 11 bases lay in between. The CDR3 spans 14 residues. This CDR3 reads CASSFARGPYEQYF. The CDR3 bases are TGCGCCAGCAGCTTTGCGCGGGGTCCCTACGAGCAGTACTTC.

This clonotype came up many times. The CDR3 nucleotides are TGTGCCACGAGCAGGGGGCCGTCAGGCTACACCTTC. Protein: CATSRGPSGYTF. The rearrangement uses TRBV12-3 or TRBV12-4 and TRBJ1-2, with 8 bases that match TRBD1. The CDR3 loop spans 12 amino acids. V trimming: 10 bases; J trimming: 8 bases; junction bases outside the gene matches: 9.

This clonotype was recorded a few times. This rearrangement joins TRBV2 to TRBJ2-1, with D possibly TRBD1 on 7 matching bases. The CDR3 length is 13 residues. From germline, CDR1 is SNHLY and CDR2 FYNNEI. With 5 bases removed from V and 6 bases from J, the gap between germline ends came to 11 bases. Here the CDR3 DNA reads TGTGCCAGCAGTCCCAGGGGGGTCAATGAGCAGTTCTTC. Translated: CASSPRGVNEQFF.

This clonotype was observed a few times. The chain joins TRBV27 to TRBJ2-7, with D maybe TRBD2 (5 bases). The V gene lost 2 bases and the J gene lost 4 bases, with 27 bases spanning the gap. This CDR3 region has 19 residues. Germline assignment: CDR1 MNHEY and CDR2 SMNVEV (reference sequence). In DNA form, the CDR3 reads TGTGCCAGCAGTTTAAGGAGGAGTGCGAGAAGAGATATTGGGTACGAGCAGTACTTC. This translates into CASSLRRSARRDIGYEQYF.